These T cell receptor beta chains were read from a single sample in a study of blood T cell repertoires in COVID-19. Assay used: immunoSEQ multiplex PCR; TCRdb lists only in-frame clones, some missing. The top ten clones hold around 31% of a sample with fewer than 50,000 clones, roughly 84% of them seen once. The sample consisted of peripheral blood. The origin of the receptors is a woman aged 80 or over with acute or convalescent COVID-19. Each CDR3 is given without its conserved first and last residue. Fields, in order: V gene, J gene, D gene, CDR3 protein. A D gene is named only where the DNA matches it firmly.

TRBV5-1,TRBJ2-7,-,ASSLPPSYEQY
TRBV6-5,TRBJ2-2,-,ASVPPSEGELF
TRBV5-1,TRBJ2-7,-,ASSFLGGYEQY
TRBV2,TRBJ1-1,-,ASSEAGRGNTEAF
TRBV18,TRBJ2-5,-,ASSVSGAQETQY
TRBV7-8,TRBJ2-3,TRBD2,ASSFGGSTTDTQY
TRBV28,TRBJ2-1,TRBD2,ASTSWGREGVGQF
TRBV19,TRBJ1-1,-,ASSIDPNTGAEAF
TRBV5-1,TRBJ2-1,-,ASSFGGPYLNEQF
TRBV25-1,TRBJ2-2,-,ASSEMLGNTGELF
TRBV2,TRBJ2-7,-,ALKGDIFYEQY
TRBV11-2,TRBJ2-7,TRBD2,ASSSSGSSYEQY
TRBV6-5,TRBJ2-5,TRBD1,ASSRTGRETQY
TRBV19,TRBJ1-4,TRBD1,ASSSQGGLNEKLF
TRBV7-9,TRBJ2-1,TRBD2,ASRPGLAGDNEQF
TRBV6-4,TRBJ2-3,TRBD2,ASSRSGSWADTQY
TRBV6-5,TRBJ1-2,TRBD1,ASSYGTGVRGYT
TRBV7-6,TRBJ2-7,-,ASSLRSGSSSYEQY
TRBV6-5,TRBJ1-1,-,ASRGTRNTEAF
TRBV10-3,TRBJ1-1,TRBD1,AGRDRENTEAF
TRBV7-9,TRBJ1-1,-,ASCLGTMNTEAF
TRBV2,TRBJ2-5,TRBD2,ASSDPLQTSGRAEGETQY
TRBV5-1,TRBJ1-5,TRBD1,ASSRTGESNQPQH
TRBV27,TRBJ2-7,-,ASSRSGSITYEQY
TRBV2,TRBJ2-1,TRBD2,ASSESASGLGGEQF
TRBV5-5,TRBJ2-7,TRBD2,ASSWGGTATYEQY
TRBV3-1/TRBV3-2,TRBJ2-7,TRBD2,ASSQVTSGSYEQY
TRBV10-1,TRBJ1-1,-,ASKRGQGTEAF
TRBV5-4,TRBJ2-2,TRBD1,ASTWGRQGGAGELF
TRBV5-1,TRBJ1-1,-,ASSPTGNTEAF
TRBV13,TRBJ2-1,TRBD2,ASSYTMGLAGVEQF
TRBV4-2,TRBJ2-5,TRBD2,ASSQGTSGRGERETQY
TRBV28,TRBJ1-5,-,ASSLYGVAGQPQH
TRBV5-1,TRBJ1-1,-,ASSLAGGVNTEAF
TRBV5-4,TRBJ2-5,TRBD2,ASSREPLAGGGETQY
TRBV18,TRBJ2-3,-,ASSPPSTDTQY
TRBV20-1,TRBJ2-7,TRBD2,SASVAGGSSYEQY
TRBV9,TRBJ2-1,-,ASSVGPGNGYNEQF
TRBV19,TRBJ1-5,-,ASSGTLRGGGQFNSNQPQH
TRBV9,TRBJ2-5,-,ASSVAGAGGPQETQY
TRBV5-1,TRBJ2-1,TRBD2,ASQRGTSGSSYNEQF
TRBV5-6,TRBJ2-2,-,ASSLAYGGELF
TRBV9,TRBJ1-1,TRBD1,ASSQADTGVDTEAF
TRBV30,TRBJ1-5,-,AWSNGAGQPQH
TRBV7-8,TRBJ2-1,-,ASSSAVGSEQF
TRBV27,TRBJ1-6,-,ASSPDGSYNSPLH
TRBV9,TRBJ2-3,-,ASSAVSGMTLDTQY
TRBV3-1/TRBV3-2,TRBJ1-4,-,ASSQGGQTANEKLF